Sequencing of this T cell receptor beta chain was carried out in a study of cytomegalovirus exposure and HLA in healthy donors. Use of 60 Vbeta and 13 Jbeta primers characterized the PCR. Libraries were prepared by immunoSEQ multiplex PCR; TCRdb keeps only in-frame clonotypes and omits some of them. The sample includes about 130,000 clones, approximately 75% of them seen just once. The CDR3 consists of 14 residues. CDR1 and CDR2 from the germline V gene are SGHRS and YFSETQ. Trimming left V 5 bases short and J 6 bases short, with 17 bases between. This receptor was obtained from a woman in her forties in good health and CMV-seropositive. The rearrangement uses TRBV5-1 and TRBJ1-2; D is uncertain. The specimen was PBMCs. CDR3 sequence: CASRSSQAWDGYTF. The CDR3 nucleotides read TGCGCCAGCAGGAGCTCCCAGGCTTGGGATGGCTACACCTTC.